One and the same sample provided the 2 T cell receptor beta chains below, sequenced in a study of tumor and adjacent non-tumor tissue in lung cancer. Three rounds of nested PCR, following a modified ARM-PCR protocol, produced the TCRbeta library. TCRdb re-analysed the multiplex PCR reads in MiXCR, keeping a single row per CDR3 protein. The data hold around 210,000 distinct CDR3 sequences, with 70% to 75% observed a single time. No cell sorting was done before RNA was extracted from the tissue. The sequenced material came from lung tumor tissue. All receptors derive from a man in his sixties with non-small cell lung cancer.

Worth noting for this clonotype: One end of the junction varies from germline; a read error may be responsible. Here the CDR3 DNA reads TGCACCAGTACCACCCCAGGGACAGGGTCGAACACCGGGGAGCTGTTTTTT. It encodes CTSTTPGTGSNTGELFF. The chain uses TRBV4-1 and TRBJ2-2; 9 positions agree with TRBD1. Germline values: CDR1 MGHRA, CDR2 YSYEKL. The CDR3 has 17 residues.

As regards this clonotype: A read error is possible here, since a much larger clone lies one base away. The chain carries TRBV10-1 and TRBJ2-1, with TRBD1 matching over 9 bases. With 8 bases clipped from V and 8 bases from J, the junction kept 16 bases outside the gene matches. Germline V CDR1 and CDR2: WNHNN, SYGVQD (reference sequence). The CDR3 sequence is 16 residues long. The CDR3 sequence is CASGVPGQGEGDEQFF. Written as DNA, the CDR3 is TGCGCCAGCGGGGTTCCGGGACAGGGAGAAGGCGATGAGCAGTTCTTC.